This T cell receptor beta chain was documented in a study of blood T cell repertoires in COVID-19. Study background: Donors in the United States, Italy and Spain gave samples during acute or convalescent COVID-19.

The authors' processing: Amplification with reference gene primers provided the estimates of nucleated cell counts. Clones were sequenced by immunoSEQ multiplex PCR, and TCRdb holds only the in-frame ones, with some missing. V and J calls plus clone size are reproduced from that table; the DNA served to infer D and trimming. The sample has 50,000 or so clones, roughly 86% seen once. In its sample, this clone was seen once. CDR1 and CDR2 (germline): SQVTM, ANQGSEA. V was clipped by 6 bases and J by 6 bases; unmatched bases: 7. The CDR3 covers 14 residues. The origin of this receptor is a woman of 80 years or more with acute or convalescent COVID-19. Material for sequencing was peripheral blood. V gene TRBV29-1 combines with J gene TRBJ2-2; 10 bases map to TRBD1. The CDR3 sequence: CSVGQGGYSGELFF. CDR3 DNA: TGCAGCGTAGGACAGGGGGGGTATTCCGGGGAGCTGTTTTTT.